Here is one T cell receptor beta chain with its context. The antigen is undetermined. The data were taken from a study of T cell repertoires in cytomegalovirus infection. One entry per CDR3 protein results from TCRdb running MiXCR on the reads. Of about 460,000 distinct CDR3 sequences in the sample, approximately 11% are singletons; the top ten hold more than 8.5%. The CDR3 runs 15 residues. Between the trimmed V and J ends, which lost 2 bases and 2 bases, there was a span of 9 bases. Per germline, CDR1 LGHDT and CDR2 YNNKEL (reference sequence). Findings of the study overall: Clonotypes of TCR beta that were HLA-C-restricted and CMV-specific dominated the ex vivo response. Identification of carriers of CMV plus the relevant HLA was performed using cumulative public TCR beta family frequency.

Sequencing used PBMCs. This rearrangement joins TRBV3-1 to TRBJ1-4; D not resolved. This clonotype originated in a human donor in good health (CMV status not recorded). Some clones in this sample may be carry-over from other donors' samples. The CDR3 bases are TGTGCCAGCAGCCAACCGGTTGGCACTAATGAAAAACTGTTTTTT. This encodes CASSQPVGTNEKLFF.